The clone carrying this T cell receptor (beta chain) showed up many times. The sample comes from a study of liver allograft versus peripheral blood T cells. Study context: Comparisons were made between T cell receptor repertoires found in transplanted livers and those circulating in recipients' peripheral blood.

The length of the CDR3 is 15 residues. The germline gives CDR1 SGDLS, CDR2 YYNGEE. Deletions cut 0 bases from V and 2 bases from J, with 10 bases between. Using its own MiXCR run on the reads, TCRdb lists one record per CDR3 protein. The sample records over 10,000 distinct CDR3 sequences, under 20% being singletons. The TCR originated in a human patient who had a liver transplant. The T cells may come from the graft donor. The chain carries TRBV9 and TRBJ2-3; tentatively, D is TRBD1 (6 bases). The CDR3 loop reads CASSVGDTYTDTQYF. The CDR3, as DNA: TGTGCCAGCAGCGTAGGGGACACCTACACAGATACGCAGTATTTT.